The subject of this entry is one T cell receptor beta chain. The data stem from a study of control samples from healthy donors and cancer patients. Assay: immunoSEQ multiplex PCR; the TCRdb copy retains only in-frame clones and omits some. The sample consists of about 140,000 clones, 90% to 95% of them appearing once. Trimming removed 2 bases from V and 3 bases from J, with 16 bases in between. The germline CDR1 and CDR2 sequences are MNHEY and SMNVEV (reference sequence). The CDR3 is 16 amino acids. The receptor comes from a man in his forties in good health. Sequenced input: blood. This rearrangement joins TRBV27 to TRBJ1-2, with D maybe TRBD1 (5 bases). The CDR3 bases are TGTGCCAGCAGTTTAGGCAGGGAACCCCTCTACTATGGCTACACCTTC. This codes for CASSLGREPLYYGYTF.